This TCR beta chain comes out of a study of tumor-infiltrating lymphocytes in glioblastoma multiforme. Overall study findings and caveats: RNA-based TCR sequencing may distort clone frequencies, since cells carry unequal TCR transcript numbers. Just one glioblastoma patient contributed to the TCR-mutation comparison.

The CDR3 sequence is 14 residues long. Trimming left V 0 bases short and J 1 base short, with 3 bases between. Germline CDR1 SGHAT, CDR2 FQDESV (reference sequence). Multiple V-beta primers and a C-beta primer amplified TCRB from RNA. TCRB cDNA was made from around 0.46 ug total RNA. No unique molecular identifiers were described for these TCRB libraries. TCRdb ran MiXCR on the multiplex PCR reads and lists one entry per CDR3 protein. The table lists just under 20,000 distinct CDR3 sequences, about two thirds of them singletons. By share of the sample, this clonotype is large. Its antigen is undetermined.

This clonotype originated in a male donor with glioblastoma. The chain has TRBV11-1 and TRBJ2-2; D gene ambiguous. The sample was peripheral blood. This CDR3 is CASSLALNTGELFF. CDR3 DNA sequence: TGTGCCAGCAGCTTAGCGTTGAACACCGGGGAGCTGTTTTTT. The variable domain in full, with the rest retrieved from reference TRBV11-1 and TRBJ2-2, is EAEVAQSPRYKITEKSQAVAFWCDPISGHATLYWYRQILGQGPELLVQFQDESVVDDSQLPKDRFSAERLKGVDSTLKIQPAELGDSAMYLCASSLALNTGELFFGEGSRLTVL.